These 32 T cell receptor beta chains were all obtained from the same sample, sequenced in a study of T cells expressing NK-cell markers. TCRdb re-called the 5' RACE reads and shows each CDR3 protein once, DNA omitted. The repertoire shows 400,000 to 550,000 distinct CDR3 sequences; the top ten hold roughly 7.2%. Sequenced: blood T cells: a sorted CD56 or NKG2C T cell subset, CD4+ or CD8+ T cells, or bulk PBMC T cells (not recorded which). Receptor source: a woman aged 18 to 75 in good health.

The genes are TRBV20-1 and TRBJ2-5; with no DNA, the TCRdb D assignment of TRBD2 cannot be verified. Germline V CDR1 and CDR2: DFQATT, SNEGSKA (reference sequence). The CDR3 runs 19 residues. The CDR3 loop reads CSASPSGTSGRAWQETQYF.

The V call is TRBV6-2 or TRBV6-3, the J call TRBJ1-6; TCRdb designates TRBD1, a call that cannot be tested without DNA. Germline CDR1 and CDR2: MNHEY and SVGEGT. CDR3 size: 14 residues. The CDR3 sequence is CASRTGSSYSPLHF.

This chain joins TRBV7-9 and TRBJ2-5. Germline V lookup: CDR1 SEHNR, CDR2 FQNEAQ (reference sequence). The CDR3 sequence is 16 residues long. The CDR3 is CASSLVIVGSQETQYF.

The chain recombines TRBV4-3 with TRBJ1-1; lacking DNA, the TRBD1 call made by TCRdb goes unchecked. The CDR3 runs to 15 residues. Germline V gene lookup returns CDR1 LGHNA and CDR2 YSLEER. CDR3 protein: CASSQDGDGNTEAFF.

The genes are TRBV11-1 and TRBJ1-6. Germline CDR1 SGHAT, CDR2 FQDESV (reference sequence). The CDR3 runs 13 residues. The CDR3 reads CASSFGGGSPLHF.

The gene calls are TRBV20-1 and TRBJ1-1. Germline CDR1 reads DFQATT; CDR2 reads SNEGSKA (reference sequence). The CDR3 spans 13 residues. CDR3 sequence: CSAAVGSNTEAFF.

This rearrangement joins TRBV12-3 or TRBV12-4 to TRBJ1-5; the D call from TCRdb, TRBD1, cannot be confirmed without DNA. CDR3 size: 15 residues. CDR3 region: CASSLDGQRNQPQHF.

The chain employs TRBV2 and TRBJ1-6; as DNA is missing, the TRBD1 call by TCRdb cannot be tested. CDR3 length: 19 residues. CDR1 is SNHLY, CDR2 FYNNEI, per germline. The CDR3 protein is CASSVEVTGTLPYNSPLHF.

This chain joins TRBV7-2 and TRBJ2-3; TCRdb's D gene call, TRBD2, goes unchecked for lack of DNA. Germline CDR1 is SGHTA and CDR2 is FQGNSA. This CDR3 comprises 14 residues. The CDR3 is CASSLTSGTDTQYF.

V is TRBV14 and J is TRBJ1-2. Germline CDR1 SGHDN, CDR2 FVKESK. The CDR3 runs to 13 residues. CDR3 protein: CASSQDSAYGYTF.

This chain links TRBV12-3 or TRBV12-4 with TRBJ2-1; TCRdb reports TRBD2, a call that lacks DNA to check it against. There are 18 residues in the CDR3. CDR3 loop: CASSLRLAGEPGVHEQFF.

V is TRBV12-3 or TRBV12-4 and J is TRBJ2-6. The CDR3 is 16 amino acids. CDR3 loop: CASSFGRLSGANVLTF.

The chain uses TRBV6-2 or TRBV6-3 and TRBJ1-5. CDR3 length: 14 amino acids. Germline CDR1 and CDR2: MNHEY and SVGEGT. The CDR3 reads CASSYSQESQPQHF.

J is TRBJ2-5 and V is TRBV12-3 or TRBV12-4; TCRdb designates TRBD1, a call that cannot be tested without DNA. This CDR3 comprises 14 residues. CDR3 loop: CASSNTGGGGTQYF.

The chain combines TRBV9 with TRBJ2-5. CDR3 length: 13 residues. Germline lookup yields CDR1 SGDLS and CDR2 YYNGEE. CDR3 in amino acids: CASSVATRETQYF.

The CDR3 spells CASSFTSPTSYNEQFF. This chain links TRBV27 with TRBJ2-1; TCRdb outputs TRBD2, but without DNA this stays unchecked. Germline V gene lookup returns CDR1 MNHEY and CDR2 SMNVEV (reference sequence). This CDR3 has 16 residues.

V gene TRBV5-1 combines with J gene TRBJ2-2; no DNA is available, so the TRBD1 call from TCRdb remains unchecked. Germline loops: CDR1 SGHRS, CDR2 YFSETQ. The CDR3 is 15 residues long. CDR3 residues: CASSLEGQGTGELFF.

This chain uses TRBV10-3 with TRBJ1-2; TCRdb selects TRBD1, and the lack of DNA leaves this call unchecked. CDR1 ENHRY and CDR2 SYGVKD come from the germline V gene. The CDR3 covers 15 residues. CDR3 region: CAISEKQGGNYGYTF.

The rearrangement uses TRBV12-3 or TRBV12-4 and TRBJ1-3; TCRdb's D call of TRBD1 is untestable without DNA. This CDR3 comprises 16 residues. CDR3 sequence: CASSLFRATPGNTIYF.

The chain couples TRBV12-3 or TRBV12-4 to TRBJ2-3; TCRdb proposes TRBD1, but this gene call is untestable without DNA. The CDR3 spans 15 residues. CDR3 protein: CASSLVRQAPDTQYF.

The rearrangement links TRBV7-8 to TRBJ2-2; TCRdb reports TRBD1, a call that lacks DNA to check it against. The CDR3 consists of 19 residues. CDR1 is SGHVS and CDR2 is FQNEAQ in the germline V gene. The CDR3 here is CASSLASYRRGRNTGELFF. The complete variable domain, with remaining parts taken from reference TRBV7-8 and TRBJ2-2, reads GAGVSQSPRYKVAKRGQDVALRCDPISGHVSLFWYQQALGQGPEFLTYFQNEAQLDKSGLPSDRFFAERPEGSVSTLKIQRTQQEDSAVYLCASSLASYRRGRNTGELFFGEGSRLTVL.

This chain connects TRBV19 to TRBJ2-2. CDR3 length: 15 residues. Germline values: CDR1 LNHDA, CDR2 SQIVND (reference sequence). The CDR3 sequence is CASSIRSSHTGELFF.

The chain carries TRBV15 and TRBJ2-2; TCRdb outputs TRBD1, but without DNA this stays unchecked. Germline CDR1 and CDR2: LNHNV and YYDKDF (reference sequence). The CDR3 totals 18 residues. This CDR3 reads CATSRDLFRTGVPGELFF.

This chain links TRBV7-8 with TRBJ1-3. This CDR3 contains 15 residues. Germline-derived CDR1 and CDR2 are SGHVS and FQNEAQ. CDR3 region: CASSPREGAGNTIYF.

The chain recombines TRBV7-2 with TRBJ2-7; lacking DNA, the TRBD2 call made by TCRdb goes unchecked. The CDR3 has 15 residues. The germline CDR1 and CDR2 sequences are SGHTA and FQGNSA. The CDR3 here is CASSSTSGSAYEQYF.

The J gene is TRBJ1-3, the V gene TRBV6-1. The CDR3 is 14 amino acids. CDR1 MNHNS and CDR2 SASEGT come from the germline V gene. This CDR3 reads CASSEARPGNTIYF.

This sequence joins TRBV30 and TRBJ1-2; TCRdb designates TRBD1, a call that cannot be tested without DNA. Germline lookup yields CDR1 GTSNPN and CDR2 SVGIG (reference sequence). This CDR3 is built from 14 residues. This CDR3 reads CAWSGQGYGYGYTF.

V is TRBV13 and J is TRBJ2-3; the TCRdb call, TRBD2, lacks DNA for checking. This CDR3 region has 16 residues. In germline, CDR1 is PRHDT, CDR2 FYEKMQ (reference sequence). This chain's CDR3 is CASSRPRTSGTDTQYF.

The chain is built from TRBV14 and TRBJ2-5. The germline CDR1 and CDR2 sequences are SGHDN and FVKESK. This CDR3 region has 12 residues. The CDR3 region is CASSQDRQTQYF.

J is TRBJ2-3 and V is TRBV6-4. The germline V gene has CDR1 MRHNA and CDR2 SNTAGT. CDR3 length: 15 amino acids. CDR3: CASAKGPESTDTQYF.

The chain employs TRBV20-1 and TRBJ1-1; TCRdb reports TRBD1, a call that lacks DNA to check it against. The CDR3 covers 14 residues. Per germline, CDR1 DFQATT and CDR2 SNEGSKA (reference sequence). The CDR3 spells CSARDPGRGTEAFF.

This chain connects TRBV3-1 to TRBJ1-2. CDR1 LGHDT and CDR2 YNNKEL come from the germline V gene (reference sequence). This CDR3 has 16 amino acids. The CDR3 region is CASSQDGVESLYGYTF.